This T cell receptor (beta chain) stems from a study of cytomegalovirus exposure and HLA in healthy donors. The study's findings and limits: A later analysis reported that several of the most significant clusters appeared to be linked to common viral pathogens, among them Epstein-Barr virus.

Trimming pared 3 bases from V and 2 bases from J, leaving 7 bases between. There are 13 residues in the CDR3. Germline assignment: CDR1 SEHNR and CDR2 FQNEAQ (reference sequence). The PCR was carried out with 60 Vbeta primers and 13 Jbeta primers. The method was immunoSEQ multiplex PCR; TCRdb's version includes in-frame clones alone and lacks a portion of them. The sample includes some 85,000 clones, approximately 84% of them seen just once. In this sample, this clone turned up once. Its target is unknown. The sample comprised PBMCs. The chain joins TRBV7-9 to TRBJ2-5; the D gene is possibly TRBD1 (5 bases). The TCR sequence derives from a man aged 18 to 30 in good health and CMV-seronegative. CDR3 protein: CASSLTAQETQYF. The CDR3 DNA sequence: TGTGCCAGCAGCTTGACAGCACAAGAGACCCAGTACTTC.